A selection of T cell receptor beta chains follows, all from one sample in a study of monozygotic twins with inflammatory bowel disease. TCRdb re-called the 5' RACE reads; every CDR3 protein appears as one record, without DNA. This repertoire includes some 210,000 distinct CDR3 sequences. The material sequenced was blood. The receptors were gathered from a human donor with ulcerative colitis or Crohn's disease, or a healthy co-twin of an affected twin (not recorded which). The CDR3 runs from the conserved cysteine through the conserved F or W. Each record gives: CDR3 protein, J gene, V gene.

CASSPPGLPNEQFF TRBJ2-1 TRBV18
CASSLVPGRGYGYTF TRBJ1-2 TRBV11-2
CASSGREGGPNTGELFF TRBJ2-2 TRBV7-2
CAISSSTGTLERSSYEQYF TRBJ2-7 TRBV10-3
CASSFPRGQAEAFF TRBJ1-1 TRBV5-1
CASSSNLGDIFSDEQFF TRBJ2-1 TRBV11-2
CASSRPPQHSGANVLTF TRBJ2-6 TRBV12-3/TRBV12-4
CASLGWGSGNTIYF TRBJ1-3 TRBV18
CATSRGVGGGEAFF TRBJ1-1 TRBV15
CSVSGGPGPEAFF TRBJ1-1 TRBV29-1
CASSQVEGNTEAFF TRBJ1-1 TRBV14
CASSYRGVRINEQFF TRBJ2-1 TRBV6-2/TRBV6-3
CASSLVLAGGPNHEQYF TRBJ2-7 TRBV7-2
CASSYGGYEKLFF TRBJ1-4 TRBV6-6
CSARTLEGTNGYTF TRBJ1-2 TRBV20-1
CSGTTGAGETQYF TRBJ2-5 TRBV29-1
CASSYLDGRTQYF TRBJ2-5 TRBV6-6
CASSLGGGLRTTVYEQYF TRBJ2-7 TRBV5-1
CASSPRLGLAGYNEQFF TRBJ2-1 TRBV11-2
CASSSSGYTDTQYF TRBJ2-3 TRBV7-3
CSARDGRGPLHEQFF TRBJ2-1 TRBV20-1
CASSQVQAGAYEQYF TRBJ2-7 TRBV3-1
CSARGSAAPYEQYF TRBJ2-7 TRBV20-1
CATSVRAYGDEAFF TRBJ1-1 TRBV15
CASSPYYEQYF TRBJ2-7 TRBV28
CATSRDRGRETQYF TRBJ2-5 TRBV15
CASSLSPLDTQYF TRBJ2-3 TRBV5-1
CSAAGGRNTEAFF TRBJ1-1 TRBV20-1
CASSYSGSRNTIYF TRBJ1-3 TRBV6-5
CASSRGQTTEAFF TRBJ1-1 TRBV3-1
CASSLNTGRQETQYF TRBJ2-5 TRBV5-1
CASSPNRGRSTDTQYF TRBJ2-3 TRBV6-1
CASRNNSPLHF TRBJ1-6 TRBV6-1
CASSLAVRRTNYGYTF TRBJ1-2 TRBV11-3
CAISESHAYEQYF TRBJ2-7 TRBV10-3
CASSIIGEPYNEQFF TRBJ2-1 TRBV19
CSARIRDRVVEEQYF TRBJ2-7 TRBV20-1